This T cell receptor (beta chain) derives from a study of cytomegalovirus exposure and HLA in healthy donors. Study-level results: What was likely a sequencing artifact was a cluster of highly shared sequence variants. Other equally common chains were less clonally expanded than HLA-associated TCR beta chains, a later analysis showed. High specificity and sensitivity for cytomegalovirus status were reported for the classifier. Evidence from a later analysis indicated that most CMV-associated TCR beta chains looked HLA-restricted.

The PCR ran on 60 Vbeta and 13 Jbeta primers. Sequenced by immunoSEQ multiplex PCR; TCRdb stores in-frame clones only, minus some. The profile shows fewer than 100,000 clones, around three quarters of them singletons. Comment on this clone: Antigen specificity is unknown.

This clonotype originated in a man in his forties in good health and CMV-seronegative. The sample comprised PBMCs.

Here the CDR3 DNA reads TGTGCCAGCAGTGATGGAGGGGGGGGTAAGAATACGCAGTATTTT. Protein: CASSDGGGGKNTQYF. The gene calls are TRBV25-1 and TRBJ2-3; D is perhaps TRBD2 (7 bases). The V end lost 3 bases, the J end lost 7 bases, and 17 bases lay between the germline ends. Germline CDR1 MGHDK, CDR2 SYGVNS. There are 15 residues in the CDR3.